This is a list of T cell receptor beta chains from one sample in a study of neoadjuvant anti-PD-1 for oral cavity cancer. Libraries were prepared by immunoSEQ multiplex PCR; TCRdb keeps only in-frame clonotypes and omits some of them. The sample shows more than 13,000 clones, 65% to 85% of them seen only once. The specimen comprised PBMCs, sampled after nivolumab (anti-PD-1) treatment. Every receptor here comes from a person aged 35-79 years with oral cavity squamous cell carcinoma. Each CDR3 is given with its conserved first and last residue. The D gene is left open where the match is weak. Clone size is given for some rows only: seen once, a few or many times, or a class if the clone is expanded.

v_gene: TRBV25-1
d_gene: .
j_gene: TRBJ1-5
abundance: few
CDR3aa: CASSEWTDNQPQHF
CDR3nt: TGTGCCAGCAGTGAATGGACGGACAATCAGCCCCAGCATTTT

v_gene: TRBV5-1
d_gene: .
j_gene: TRBJ2-7
abundance: .
CDR3aa: CASRTSGHTSYEQYF
CDR3nt: TGCGCCAGCAGAACCTCGGGTCATACCTCCTACGAGCAGTACTTC

v_gene: TRBV25-1
d_gene: .
j_gene: TRBJ2-1
abundance: .
CDR3aa: CASSGAAINEQFF
CDR3nt: TGTGCCAGCAGTGGGGCTGCGATCAATGAGCAGTTCTTC

v_gene: TRBV7-8
d_gene: TRBD2
j_gene: TRBJ2-5
abundance: few
CDR3aa: CASSSPSGTQYF
CDR3nt: TGTGCCAGCAGCTCACCTAGCGGGACCCAGTACTTC

v_gene: TRBV5-3
d_gene: TRBD1
j_gene: TRBJ1-1
abundance: medium-sized
CDR3aa: CARSQTRDRVPTEAFF
CDR3nt: TGTGCCAGAAGCCAAACCCGGGACAGGGTGCCCACTGAAGCTTTCTTT

v_gene: TRBV2
d_gene: .
j_gene: TRBJ1-2
abundance: .
CDR3aa: CASTLRMGAGGYTF
CDR3nt: TGTGCCAGCACCCTCCGGATGGGGGCTGGTGGCTACACCTTC

v_gene: TRBV6-5
d_gene: .
j_gene: TRBJ1-2
abundance: .
CDR3aa: CASSSGRNYGYTF
CDR3nt: TGTGCCAGCAGTTCGGGACGAAACTATGGCTACACCTTC

v_gene: TRBV25-1
d_gene: .
j_gene: TRBJ2-7
abundance: .
CDR3aa: CASSESEGEQYF
CDR3nt: TGTGCCAGCAGTGAATCCGAGGGCGAGCAGTACTTC

v_gene: TRBV6-5
d_gene: .
j_gene: TRBJ2-3
abundance: .
CDR3aa: CASSYSVAGTDTQYF
CDR3nt: TGTGCCAGCAGTTACTCGGTAGCTGGCACAGATACGCAGTATTTT

v_gene: TRBV19
d_gene: TRBD2
j_gene: TRBJ2-1
abundance: few
CDR3aa: CASSIDLAGGSSYNEQFF
CDR3nt: TGTGCCAGTAGTATAGATCTAGCGGGAGGAAGCTCCTACAATGAGCAGTTCTTC

v_gene: TRBV5-1
d_gene: TRBD2
j_gene: TRBJ2-3
abundance: .
CDR3aa: CASSNGLAGGTDTQYF
CDR3nt: TGCGCCAGCAGCAATGGACTAGCGGGAGGCACAGATACGCAGTATTTT

v_gene: TRBV10-3
d_gene: .
j_gene: TRBJ2-3
abundance: .
CDR3aa: CAISEGTAGTQYF
CDR3nt: TGTGCCATCAGTGAGGGGACGGCGGGAACGCAGTATTTT

v_gene: TRBV5-6
d_gene: .
j_gene: TRBJ1-2
abundance: .
CDR3aa: CASSPVGQGYGYTF
CDR3nt: TGTGCCAGCAGCCCTGTTGGGCAGGGCTATGGCTACACCTTC

v_gene: TRBV5-1
d_gene: .
j_gene: TRBJ2-2
abundance: .
CDR3aa: CASSPGGPTGELFF
CDR3nt: TGCGCCAGCAGCCCAGGGGGGCCTACCGGGGAGCTGTTTTTT

v_gene: TRBV20-1
d_gene: .
j_gene: TRBJ2-7
abundance: .
CDR3aa: CSARSAYEQYF
CDR3nt: TGCAGTGCTAGATCTGCCTACGAGCAGTACTTC

v_gene: TRBV4-1
d_gene: .
j_gene: TRBJ2-1
abundance: .
CDR3aa: CASSQGGYGQFF
CDR3nt: TGCGCCAGCAGCCAAGGGGGATATGGGCAGTTCTTC

v_gene: TRBV10-2
d_gene: .
j_gene: TRBJ2-2
abundance: .
CDR3aa: CASSEVTRNTGELFF
CDR3nt: TGCGCCAGCAGTGAGGTGACACGGAACACCGGGGAGCTGTTTTTT

v_gene: TRBV6-6
d_gene: TRBD1
j_gene: TRBJ2-7
abundance: .
CDR3aa: CASSPGTGGVYEQYF
CDR3nt: TGTGCCAGCAGCCCTGGGACAGGGGGAGTCTACGAGCAGTACTTC

v_gene: TRBV5-4
d_gene: .
j_gene: TRBJ2-1
abundance: .
CDR3aa: CASSPGLDYNEQFF
CDR3nt: TGTGCCAGCAGCCCGGGACTCGACTACAATGAGCAGTTCTTC

v_gene: TRBV2
d_gene: .
j_gene: TRBJ2-3
abundance: .
CDR3aa: CASTKRSASTDTQYF
CDR3nt: TGTGCCAGCACCAAAAGGTCAGCCAGCACAGATACGCAGTATTTT

v_gene: TRBV10-1
d_gene: TRBD2
j_gene: TRBJ2-5
abundance: .
CDR3aa: CASSEPKAGAPETQYF
CDR3nt: TGCGCCAGCAGTGAGCCAAAAGCGGGAGCACCGGAGACCCAGTACTTC

v_gene: TRBV5-1
d_gene: .
j_gene: TRBJ1-1
abundance: few
CDR3aa: CASSLASGTTEAFF
CDR3nt: TGCGCCAGCAGCTTGGCCTCGGGAACAACTGAAGCTTTCTTT

v_gene: TRBV6-4
d_gene: TRBD2
j_gene: TRBJ2-3
abundance: .
CDR3aa: CASSQTSRTDTQYF
CDR3nt: TGTGCCAGCAGCCAGACTAGCAGAACAGATACGCAGTATTTT

v_gene: TRBV15
d_gene: .
j_gene: TRBJ2-2
abundance: .
CDR3aa: CATSNGREIGELFF
CDR3nt: TGTGCCACTTCCAATGGCAGGGAGATCGGGGAGCTGTTTTTT

v_gene: TRBV6-5
d_gene: .
j_gene: TRBJ1-3
abundance: .
CDR3aa: CASSSRATAGNTIYF
CDR3nt: TGTGCCAGCAGTAGCCGGGCCACGGCCGGAAACACCATATATTTT

v_gene: TRBV19
d_gene: .
j_gene: TRBJ1-1
abundance: .
CDR3aa: CASSAQKLTTEAFF
CDR3nt: TGTGCCAGTAGTGCACAGAAGTTGACCACTGAAGCTTTCTTT

v_gene: TRBV9
d_gene: .
j_gene: TRBJ2-7
abundance: few
CDR3aa: CASSVDPVQGEQYF
CDR3nt: TGTGCCAGCAGCGTAGATCCAGTCCAGGGGGAGCAGTACTTC

v_gene: TRBV5-6
d_gene: .
j_gene: TRBJ1-5
abundance: once
CDR3aa: CASSLKGVGNQPQHF
CDR3nt: TGTGCCAGCAGCTTAAAGGGGGTTGGCAATCAGCCCCAGCATTTT

v_gene: TRBV5-1
d_gene: TRBD2
j_gene: TRBJ2-7
abundance: .
CDR3aa: CASSPGLADSYEQYF
CDR3nt: TGCGCCAGCAGCCCGGGACTAGCGGACTCCTACGAGCAGTACTTC

v_gene: TRBV27
d_gene: TRBD1
j_gene: TRBJ2-1
abundance: .
CDR3aa: CASSLGQGNSYNEQFF
CDR3nt: TGTGCCAGCAGTTTGGGACAGGGCAACTCCTACAATGAGCAGTTCTTC

v_gene: TRBV15
d_gene: .
j_gene: TRBJ1-5
abundance: .
CDR3aa: CATSRPPQVQPQHF
CDR3nt: TGTGCCACCAGCAGACCTCCCCAGGTTCAGCCCCAGCATTTT

v_gene: TRBV2
d_gene: .
j_gene: TRBJ2-5
abundance: .
CDR3aa: CASSPQETQYF
CDR3nt: TGTGCCAGCAGTCCGCAAGAGACCCAGTACTTC

v_gene: TRBV28
d_gene: .
j_gene: TRBJ1-1
abundance: .
CDR3aa: CASMGTEAFF
CDR3nt: TGTGCCAGCATGGGCACTGAAGCTTTCTTT

v_gene: TRBV5-4
d_gene: .
j_gene: TRBJ2-5
abundance: .
CDR3aa: CASSDTYQETQYF
CDR3nt: TGTGCCAGCTCGGACACGTACCAAGAGACCCAGTACTTC

v_gene: TRBV5-4
d_gene: TRBD2
j_gene: TRBJ2-4
abundance: once
CDR3aa: CASSPTLAGGTVAKNIQYF
CDR3nt: TGTGCCAGCAGCCCTACCCTAGCGGGAGGTACTGTAGCCAAAAACATTCAGTACTTC

v_gene: TRBV6-5
d_gene: .
j_gene: TRBJ2-7
abundance: .
CDR3aa: CASSYGWGSHEQYF
CDR3nt: TGTGCCAGCAGTTACGGGTGGGGTAGCCACGAGCAGTACTTC

v_gene: TRBV19
d_gene: TRBD1
j_gene: TRBJ1-5
abundance: few
CDR3aa: CASSMTGSNQPQHF
CDR3nt: TGTGCCAGTAGTATGACAGGGAGCAATCAGCCCCAGCATTTT

v_gene: TRBV7-2
d_gene: TRBD2
j_gene: TRBJ2-1
abundance: .
CDR3aa: CASSYPSGEAGKFF
CDR3nt: TGTGCCAGCAGCTATCCTAGCGGGGAGGCAGGGAAGTTCTTC

v_gene: TRBV2
d_gene: .
j_gene: TRBJ2-7
abundance: .
CDR3aa: CASSEPFLYEQYF
CDR3nt: TGTGCCAGCAGTGAACCCTTTCTCTACGAGCAGTACTTC

v_gene: TRBV6-6
d_gene: TRBD2
j_gene: TRBJ2-2
abundance: .
CDR3aa: CASSQGLNTGELFF
CDR3nt: TGTGCCAGCAGCCAGGGACTAAACACCGGGGAGCTGTTTTTT

v_gene: TRBV6-5
d_gene: TRBD2
j_gene: TRBJ2-7
abundance: .
CDR3aa: CASTSGGSYEQYF
CDR3nt: TGTGCCAGCACCTCGGGGGGGAGCTACGAGCAGTACTTC

v_gene: TRBV29-1
d_gene: .
j_gene: TRBJ2-6
abundance: .
CDR3aa: CSVAESGANVLTF
CDR3nt: TGCAGCGTTGCTGAATCTGGGGCCAACGTCCTGACTTTC

v_gene: TRBV2
d_gene: .
j_gene: TRBJ2-3
abundance: .
CDR3aa: CASRTGLEVNNTQYF
CDR3nt: TGTGCCAGCAGAACTGGCTTGGAGGTCAACAATACGCAGTATTTT

v_gene: TRBV9
d_gene: .
j_gene: TRBJ2-3
abundance: .
CDR3aa: CASSVGPLDTQYF
CDR3nt: TGTGCCAGCAGCGTAGGTCCCCTAGATACGCAGTATTTT

v_gene: TRBV12-5
d_gene: .
j_gene: TRBJ2-7
abundance: .
CDR3aa: CASGFLILAGRTYEQYF
CDR3nt: TGTGCTAGTGGTTTCCTAATCTTAGCAGGGAGGACGTACGAGCAGTACTTC

v_gene: TRBV10-3
d_gene: TRBD2
j_gene: TRBJ2-3
abundance: .
CDR3aa: CATRPGLAGVADTQYF
CDR3nt: TGTGCCACACGCCCCGGACTAGCGGGAGTGGCAGATACGCAGTATTTT

v_gene: TRBV7-7
d_gene: .
j_gene: TRBJ2-7
abundance: .
CDR3aa: CASSVADGPYEQYF
CDR3nt: TGTGCTAGCAGCGTCGCGGACGGACCCTACGAGCAGTACTTC

v_gene: TRBV5-4
d_gene: TRBD1
j_gene: TRBJ2-7
abundance: .
CDR3aa: CASRRTGLDEQYF
CDR3nt: TGTGCCAGCAGAAGGACAGGCTTGGACGAGCAGTACTTC

v_gene: TRBV6-1
d_gene: .
j_gene: TRBJ1-5
abundance: .
CDR3aa: CASSEEEVRGQPQHF
CDR3nt: TGTGCCAGCAGTGAAGAGGAAGTTCGGGGTCAGCCCCAGCATTTT

v_gene: TRBV6-5
d_gene: .
j_gene: TRBJ1-1
abundance: .
CDR3aa: CASRRDGGNTEAFF
CDR3nt: TGTGCCAGCAGAAGGGACGGGGGGAACACTGAAGCTTTCTTT

v_gene: TRBV29-1
d_gene: .
j_gene: TRBJ2-7
abundance: few
CDR3aa: CSVGGEGPLREQYF
CDR3nt: TGCAGCGTTGGAGGTGAAGGACCACTACGAGAGCAGTACTTC

v_gene: TRBV10-3
d_gene: .
j_gene: TRBJ2-7
abundance: .
CDR3aa: CASGTGYEQYF
CDR3nt: TGTGCCAGCGGTACAGGCTACGAGCAGTACTTC

v_gene: TRBV11-3
d_gene: .
j_gene: TRBJ2-7
abundance: .
CDR3aa: CASSPNGSYEQYF
CDR3nt: TGTGCCAGCAGCCCGAATGGGAGCTACGAGCAGTACTTC

v_gene: TRBV29-1
d_gene: .
j_gene: TRBJ1-1
abundance: few
CDR3aa: CSVEDLTVRNTEAFF
CDR3nt: TGCAGCGTTGAAGATCTAACGGTTAGGAACACTGAAGCTTTCTTT